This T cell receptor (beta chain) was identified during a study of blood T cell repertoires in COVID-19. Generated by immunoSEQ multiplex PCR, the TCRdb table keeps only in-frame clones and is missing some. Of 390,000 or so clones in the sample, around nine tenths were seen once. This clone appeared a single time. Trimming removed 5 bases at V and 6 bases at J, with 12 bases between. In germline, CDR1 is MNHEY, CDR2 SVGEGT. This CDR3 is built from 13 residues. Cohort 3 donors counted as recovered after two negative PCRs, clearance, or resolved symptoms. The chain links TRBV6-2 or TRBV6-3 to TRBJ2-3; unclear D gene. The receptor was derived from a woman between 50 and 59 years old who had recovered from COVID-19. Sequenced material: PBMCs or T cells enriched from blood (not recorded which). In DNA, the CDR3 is TGTGCCAGCAGTCTCGGTGGTTCGGATACGCAGTATTTT. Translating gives CASSLGGSDTQYF.